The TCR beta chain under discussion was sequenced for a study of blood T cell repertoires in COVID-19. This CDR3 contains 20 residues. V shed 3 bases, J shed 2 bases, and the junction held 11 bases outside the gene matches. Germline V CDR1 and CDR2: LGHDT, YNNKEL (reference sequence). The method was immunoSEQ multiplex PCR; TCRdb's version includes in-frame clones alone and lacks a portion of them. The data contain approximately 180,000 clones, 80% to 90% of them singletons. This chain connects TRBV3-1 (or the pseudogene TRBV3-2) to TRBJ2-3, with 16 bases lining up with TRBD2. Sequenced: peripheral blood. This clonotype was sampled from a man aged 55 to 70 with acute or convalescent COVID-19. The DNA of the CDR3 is TGTGCCAGCAGCCAGCTTCCGGGACTAGCGGGAGGGAATCCCACAGATACGCAGTATTTT. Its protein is CASSQLPGLAGGNPTDTQYF.